The 16 T cell receptor beta chains reported below all come from one sample, sequenced in a study of vaccination and CD4 T cells after COVID-19. Oncomine TCR Beta short-read sequencing was applied to DNA from cultured CD4+ T cells. TCRdb redid the calling of the PCR reads with MiXCR, one entry per CDR3 protein. The sample holds some 13,000 distinct CDR3 sequences, 61% seen once. As for treatment: approximately nine-day PBMC culture with coronavirus spike peptide pools or control peptides (ViraFEST assay). Their antigens remain unidentified. The sequenced material came from CD4+ T cells from blood, cultured in vitro. These receptors originate from a human donor who had recovered from COVID-19.

This clonotype has a handful of counts. J is TRBJ1-6 and V is TRBV12-3 or TRBV12-4; D is uncertain. The V end was cut by 7 bases, the J end by 7 bases, with 8 bases between. The CDR3 has 12 amino acids. DNA for the CDR3: TGTGCCAGCATGGTTGGAAATTCACCCCTCCACTTT. Its translation: CASMVGNSPLHF.

The gene calls are TRBV2 and TRBJ1-5; no clear D gene. CDR1 is SNHLY and CDR2 is FYNNEI in the germline V gene. The V gene lost 3 bases and the J gene lost 3 bases, with 6 bases spanning the gap. This CDR3 is 13 amino acids long. The CDR3: CASSDDSNQPQHF. In DNA, the CDR3 is TGTGCCAGCAGTGATGACTCCAATCAGCCCCAGCATTTT.

This chain links TRBV11-3 with TRBJ2-3; 10 nucleotides agree with TRBD2. CDR1 is SGHNT and CDR2 is YENEEA in the germline V gene. V lost 3 bases, J lost 0 bases, and 3 bases stayed unmatched. The CDR3 spans 16 residues. The CDR3: CASSFQLAGSTDTQYF. The CDR3, as DNA: TGTGCCAGCAGCTTCCAACTAGCGGGGAGCACAGATACGCAGTATTTT.

The chain employs TRBV7-3 and TRBJ2-1; D is possibly TRBD1 or TRBD2 (5 bases each). Deletions cut 3 bases from V and 9 bases from J, with 12 bases between. CDR1 is SGHTA, CDR2 FQGTGA, per germline. The CDR3 runs 13 residues. CDR3 region: CASSFTRGSEQFF. The CDR3 DNA is TGTGCCAGCAGCTTTACCCGGGGCAGTGAGCAGTTCTTC.

This chain links TRBV19 with TRBJ1-2; D is possibly TRBD1 (6 bases). The CDR3 consists of 10 residues. V shed 7 bases and J shed 8 bases, with 8 bases lying between them. Germline lookup yields CDR1 LNHDA and CDR2 SQIVND (reference sequence). CDR3 in DNA: TGTGCCAGTACAGGGGACGGCTACACCTTC. Its translation is CASTGDGYTF. The complete variable domain, with remaining parts taken from reference TRBV19 and TRBJ1-2, reads DGGITQSPKYLFRKEGQNVTLSCEQNLNHDAMYWYRQDPGQGLRLIYYSQIVNDFQKGDIAEGYSVSREKKESFPLTVTSAQKNPTAFYLCASTGDGYTFGSGTRLTVV.

V gene TRBV6-2 or TRBV6-3 combines with J gene TRBJ1-5, with TRBD1 matching over 10 bases. The V gene's germline CDR1 is MNHEY and CDR2 SVGEGT. J lost 3 bases, V lost 0 bases, and 14 bases had no gene match. This CDR3 spans 20 amino acids. The CDR3 is CASSYSKYKDRGSPNQPQHF. CDR3 coding DNA: TGTGCCAGCAGTTACTCAAAGTATAAGGACAGGGGGAGCCCCAATCAGCCCCAGCATTTT.

V and J are TRBV28 and TRBJ2-7; 8 bases are a match to TRBD2. V gave up 6 bases and J gave up 0 bases; unmatched junction bases: 7. Germline lookup yields CDR1 MDHEN and CDR2 SYDVKM. There are 15 residues in the CDR3. This CDR3 reads CASSLSAGGSYEQYF. CDR3 nucleotide sequence: TGTGCCAGCAGCCTCTCCGCGGGGGGCTCCTACGAGCAGTACTTC. Full variable domain (remainder filled in from reference TRBV28 and TRBJ2-7): DVKVTQSSRYLVKRTGEKVFLECVQDMDHENMFWYRQDPGLGLRLIYFSYDVKMKEKGDIPEGYSVSREKKERFSLILESASTNQTSMYLCASSLSAGGSYEQYFGPGTRLTVT.

This clonotype has a handful of counts. The genes are TRBV20-1 and TRBJ2-3, with no clear D. Trimming left V 6 bases short and J 4 bases short, with 29 bases between. Per germline, CDR1 DFQATT and CDR2 SNEGSKA (reference sequence). The CDR3 covers 18 residues. CDR3 nucleotide sequence: TGCAGTGCACGGAAGGCCCTAGGCGGCAGCCCGAGAGCAGATACGCAGTATTTT. As protein: CSARKALGGSPRADTQYF.

This rearrangement joins TRBV2 to TRBJ2-7; D gene unclear. Germline V lookup: CDR1 SNHLY, CDR2 FYNNEI. Trimming took 4 bases from V and 6 from J, leaving 13 bases between them. The CDR3 loop spans 13 amino acids. This chain's CDR3 is CASSVAVFGEQYF. The CDR3 nucleotides are TGTGCCAGCAGTGTAGCAGTCTTTGGCGAGCAGTACTTC.

The V gene is TRBV2, the J gene TRBJ1-1; tentatively, D is TRBD1 (6 bases). Trimming removed 3 bases at V and 4 bases at J, with 15 bases between. The germline gives CDR1 SNHLY, CDR2 FYNNEI. CDR3 length equals 15 residues. The CDR3 loop reads CASSDRGPTATEAFF. CDR3 DNA sequence: TGTGCCAGCAGTGACCGGGGGCCCACGGCCACTGAAGCTTTCTTT.

The genes are TRBV29-1 and TRBJ2-1; D not certain. Germline V lookup: CDR1 SQVTM, CDR2 ANQGSEA. Deletions cut 1 base from V and 3 bases from J, with 10 bases between. CDR3 length: 14 amino acids. CDR3 sequence reads: CSVEVLQIYNEQFF. CDR3 coding DNA: TGCAGCGTTGAAGTTTTACAGATCTACAATGAGCAGTTCTTC.

This clonotype has just a few counts. This chain connects TRBV19 to TRBJ1-5; D remains unclear. V dropped 6 bases and J dropped 3 bases, with 9 bases sitting between them. CDR1 is LNHDA and CDR2 is SQIVND in the germline V gene (reference sequence). This CDR3 comprises 13 residues. The CDR3 loop is CASRAGFNQPQHF. DNA for the CDR3: TGTGCCAGTAGAGCAGGTTTCAATCAGCCCCAGCATTTT.

This clonotype was counted between two and nine times. This rearrangement joins TRBV20-1 to TRBJ1-2; no reliable D call. CDR1 and CDR2 from the germline V gene are DFQATT and SNEGSKA (reference sequence). Trimming took 3 bases from V and 8 from J, leaving 13 bases between them. This CDR3 is 12 amino acids long. CDR3 nucleotide sequence: TGCAGTGCTAGTGCTGGTCTATACGGCTACACCTTC. As protein: CSASAGLYGYTF.

This clonotype was detected only a few times. The V and J genes are TRBV20-1 and TRBJ2-7; D not certain. Deletions cut 0 bases from V and 5 bases from J, with 11 bases between. Germline values: CDR1 DFQATT, CDR2 SNEGSKA (reference sequence). The CDR3 runs to 13 residues. In nucleotides, the CDR3 is TGCAGTGCTAGAGAACCTAATTCGAACGAGCAGTACTTC. Protein sequence: CSAREPNSNEQYF.

The CDR3 loop is CSSGTGNEQYF. Written as DNA, the CDR3 is TGCAGTTCCGGGACAGGGAACGAGCAGTACTTC. The chain joins TRBV20-1 to TRBJ2-7; 9 bases are a match to TRBD1. This CDR3 has 11 residues. The V gene end was trimmed by 8 bases and the J gene end by 5 bases; junction bases not matched to a gene: 4. Germline CDR1 and CDR2: DFQATT and SNEGSKA (reference sequence).

This chain joins TRBV5-4 and TRBJ2-7, with 7 bases fitting TRBD1. J lost 4 bases, V lost 4 bases, and 5 bases had no gene match. In germline, CDR1 is SGHNT, CDR2 YYREEE (reference sequence). The CDR3 has 13 residues. In DNA, the CDR3 is TGTGCCAGCAGCCGGGACAGAGGATACGAGCAGTACTTC. Translated, it gives CASSRDRGYEQYF.